The 8 T cell receptor beta chains below were found in one sample sequenced in a study of technical replicates of blood from a few donors. Assay used: immunoSEQ multiplex PCR; TCRdb lists only in-frame clones, some missing. The sample lists approximately 76,000 clones, approximately 86% seen once, with 4.8% in the top ten. Sequencing was done on a sample of PBMCs. These receptors all stem from a human donor in good health. Some clones in this sample may be carry-over from other donors' samples.

The chain employs TRBV5-1 and TRBJ2-3; tentatively, D is TRBD2 (5 bases). The germline V gene encodes CDR1 SGHRS and CDR2 YFSETQ. The CDR3 sequence is 14 residues long. The germline V and J ends were trimmed by 3 bases and 3 bases, with 11 bases remaining between them. This CDR3 is CASSWSRETDTQYF. CDR3 nucleotide sequence: TGCGCCAGCAGCTGGAGTAGGGAGACAGATACGCAGTATTTT.

This chain links TRBV9 with TRBJ2-1; D remains ambiguous. CDR3 length equals 12 residues. Trimming removed 0 bases from V and 8 bases from J, with 6 bases in between. Germline V gene sequence: CDR1 SGDLS, CDR2 YYNGEE. The chain's CDR3 is CASSVVPDEQFF. CDR3 nucleotide sequence: TGTGCCAGCAGCGTAGTTCCGGATGAGCAGTTCTTC. Full variable domain (remainder filled in from reference TRBV9 and TRBJ2-1): DSGVTQTPKHLITATGQRVTLRCSPRSGDLSVYWYQQSLDQGLQFLIQYYNGEERAKGNILERFSAQQFPDLHSELNLSSLELGDSALYFCASSVVPDEQFFGPGTRLTVL.

In its sample, this clone was seen once. V gene TRBV7-9 combines with J gene TRBJ2-5; TRBD2 is a possible D gene (7 bases). This CDR3 region has 16 residues. The ends were cut back, 4 bases at V and 1 base at J, with 16 bases in the middle. Germline CDR1 SEHNR, CDR2 FQNEAQ (reference sequence). CDR3 region: CASSSLRGAGQETQYF. CDR3 nucleotides: TGTGCCAGCAGCTCCCTTCGGGGGGCCGGCCAAGAGACCCAGTACTTC.

This clone was counted once. The rearrangement joins TRBV6-5 to TRBJ1-5; 8 bases map to TRBD1. Germline V gene sequence: CDR1 MNHEY, CDR2 SVGAGI. V shed 5 bases and J 3 bases; nucleotides not matched to a gene: 6. The CDR3 covers 15 residues. The CDR3 is CASSARTGNNQPQHF. The CDR3 DNA sequence: TGTGCCAGCAGTGCCCGGACAGGGAACAATCAGCCCCAGCATTTT.

The gene calls are TRBV21-1 and TRBJ1-3; the listed D gene, TRBD1, was not tested against the DNA. TRBV21-1 is a pseudogene locus. The CDR3 is 18 amino acids. For the CDR3, the DNA is TGTGCCAGCAGCAAAACCTTCCGAGATACAGGGGCTGGAAACACCATATATTTT. This translates into CASSKTFRDTGAGNTIYF.

This chain uses TRBV27 with TRBJ2-7, with 8 bases matching TRBD2. Germline-derived CDR1 and CDR2 are MNHEY and SMNVEV (reference sequence). The CDR3 is made up of 14 amino acids. The V gene end was trimmed by 6 bases and the J gene end by 0 bases; junction bases not matched to a gene: 4. CDR3 loop: CASRISGTSYEQYF. The CDR3 DNA sequence: TGTGCCAGCAGGATTAGCGGGACCTCCTACGAGCAGTACTTC.

The chain recombines TRBV27 with TRBJ2-1, with D possibly being TRBD1 (8 bases). Germline V gives CDR1 MNHEY, CDR2 SMNVEV (reference sequence). The V and J ends lost 7 bases and 2 bases respectively, with 12 bases between them. The CDR3 has 14 amino acids. The CDR3, as DNA: TGTGCCAGCACCACAGGGGGGGCCTACAATGAGCAGTTCTTC. This sequence encodes CASTTGGAYNEQFF.

V and J are TRBV2 and TRBJ1-4; 9 bases are shared with TRBD1. CDR1 SNHLY and CDR2 FYNNEI come from the germline V gene. Germline trimming cut 2 bases from V and 11 bases from J; bases unmatched to any gene: 12. This CDR3 has 16 residues. The CDR3 reads CASSEMTGGPVGKLFF. CDR3 DNA sequence: TGTGCCAGCAGTGAAATGACAGGGGGTCCCGTGGGGAAACTGTTTTTT.